A selection of T cell receptor beta chains follows, all from one sample in a study of regulatory T cells in long-lasting Graves disease. TCRdb itself ran the multiplex PCR reads through MiXCR, one entry per CDR3 protein. The sample consists of roughly 420,000 distinct CDR3 sequences, 15% to 20% of them appearing once. Another study also made use of these data, one on T cells in Graves' hyperthyroidism and ophthalmopathy.

The source was peripheral blood mononuclear cells (PBMCs), collected at new diagnosis, from a patient treated with antithyroid drugs. The receptor set was obtained from a young woman with Graves disease. CDR3s include the opening cysteine and the closing phenylalanine or tryptophan. The order of the fields is CDR3 protein, CDR3 DNA, CDR3 length, V gene, clone size, J gene, D gene. D genes are given only for firm matches. The size of a clone is reported for some rows only, either as once, few or many, or as a class for expanded clones.

CDR3 protein: CASSFRDTSMDTEAFF
CDR3 DNA: TGCGCCAGCAGCTTCAGGGATACCTCTATGGACACTGAAGCTTTCTTT
CDR3 length: 16
V gene: TRBV5-1
clone size: many
J gene: TRBJ1-1
D gene: -

CDR3 protein: CASSSTTNTGELFF
CDR3 DNA: TGTGCCAGCAGTTCCACTACGAACACCGGGGAGCTGTTTTTT
CDR3 length: 14
V gene: TRBV12-3/TRBV12-4
clone size: many
J gene: TRBJ2-2
D gene: -

CDR3 protein: CASSITNQPQHF
CDR3 DNA: TGTGCCAGTAGTATCACGAATCAGCCCCAGCATTTT
CDR3 length: 12
V gene: TRBV19
clone size: -
J gene: TRBJ1-5
D gene: -

CDR3 protein: CASSLLAGVADTQYF
CDR3 DNA: TGTGCCAGCAGTTTACTAGCGGGAGTAGCAGATACGCAGTATTTT
CDR3 length: 15
V gene: TRBV28
clone size: -
J gene: TRBJ2-3
D gene: TRBD2

CDR3 protein: CASSHVAGVYEQYF
CDR3 DNA: TGTGCCAGCAGCCACGTAGCGGGTGTCTACGAGCAGTACTTC
CDR3 length: 14
V gene: TRBV4-2
clone size: -
J gene: TRBJ2-7
D gene: TRBD2

CDR3 protein: CASSEALRGSAANVLTF
CDR3 DNA: TGTGCCAGCAGTGAAGCGCTGCGAGGGTCGGCGGCCAACGTCCTGACTTTC
CDR3 length: 17
V gene: TRBV6-1
clone size: many
J gene: TRBJ2-6
D gene: -

CDR3 protein: CASSGGLAGGDSYEQYF
CDR3 DNA: TGTGCCAGCAGCGGCGGTCTAGCGGGAGGGGACTCCTACGAGCAGTACTTC
CDR3 length: 17
V gene: TRBV9
clone size: few
J gene: TRBJ2-7
D gene: TRBD2

CDR3 protein: CASSFSMAGSYEQYF
CDR3 DNA: TGTGCCAGCAGTTTCTCTATGGCAGGGTCCTACGAGCAGTACTTC
CDR3 length: 15
V gene: TRBV28
clone size: many
J gene: TRBJ2-7
D gene: -

CDR3 protein: CASNSLVGITPGEVNTGELFF
CDR3 DNA: TGTGCCAGCAACTCCCTGGTGGGGATTACACCGGGAGAAGTAAACACCGGGGAGCTGTTTTTT
CDR3 length: 21
V gene: TRBV6-1
clone size: many
J gene: TRBJ2-2
D gene: -

CDR3 protein: CASSGTGGYGYTF
CDR3 DNA: TGTGCCAGCAGTGGGACAGGGGGGTATGGCTACACCTTC
CDR3 length: 13
V gene: TRBV6-1
clone size: many
J gene: TRBJ1-2
D gene: TRBD1

CDR3 protein: CASSPFNNEQFF
CDR3 DNA: TGTGCCAGCTCACCGTTCAACAATGAGCAGTTCTTC
CDR3 length: 12
V gene: TRBV18
clone size: many
J gene: TRBJ2-1
D gene: -

CDR3 protein: CASSWGGGEAFF
CDR3 DNA: TGTGCCAGCAGTTGGGGAGGGGGGGAAGCTTTCTTT
CDR3 length: 12
V gene: TRBV27
clone size: many
J gene: TRBJ1-1
D gene: -

CDR3 protein: CASSLTGGFPSSYEQYF
CDR3 DNA: TGTGCCAGCAGTTTAACAGGGGGCTTCCCCAGCTCCTACGAGCAGTACTTC
CDR3 length: 17
V gene: TRBV27
clone size: many
J gene: TRBJ2-7
D gene: TRBD1

CDR3 protein: CASRPFPAENSPLHF
CDR3 DNA: TGTGCCAGCAGACCCTTCCCGGCCGAAAATTCACCCCTCCACTTT
CDR3 length: 15
V gene: TRBV27
clone size: many
J gene: TRBJ1-6
D gene: -

CDR3 protein: CASSLLRAHLTGELFF
CDR3 DNA: TGTGCCAGCAGTTTGTTAAGGGCCCATCTCACCGGGGAGCTGTTTTTT
CDR3 length: 16
V gene: TRBV28
clone size: many
J gene: TRBJ2-2
D gene: -

CDR3 protein: CASSRVADEKLFF
CDR3 DNA: TGCGCCAGCAGCAGGGTGGCGGATGAAAAACTGTTTTTT
CDR3 length: 13
V gene: TRBV5-1
clone size: many
J gene: TRBJ1-4
D gene: -

CDR3 protein: CASSEYNPRGTTFTLHF
CDR3 DNA: TGTGCCAGCAGTGAATATAACCCCCGTGGAACAACATTCACCCTCCACTTT
CDR3 length: 17
V gene: TRBV25-1
clone size: -
J gene: TRBJ1-6
D gene: -

CDR3 protein: CAISESPGLAGGSYNEQFF
CDR3 DNA: TGTGCCATCAGTGAGTCGCCGGGACTAGCGGGAGGCTCCTACAATGAGCAGTTCTTC
CDR3 length: 19
V gene: TRBV10-3
clone size: many
J gene: TRBJ2-1
D gene: TRBD2

CDR3 protein: CASRPSGGRTEAFF
CDR3 DNA: TGTGCCAGCAGGCCCTCGGGGGGACGCACTGAAGCTTTCTTT
CDR3 length: 14
V gene: TRBV6-2/TRBV6-3
clone size: many
J gene: TRBJ1-1
D gene: -

CDR3 protein: CASSQDDSWSGQGPYEQYF
CDR3 DNA: TGCGCCAGCAGCCAAGATGACTCATGGTCGGGACAGGGACCTTACGAGCAGTACTTC
CDR3 length: 19
V gene: TRBV4-1
clone size: few
J gene: TRBJ2-7
D gene: TRBD1

CDR3 protein: CASTKAGGSGANVLTF
CDR3 DNA: TGCGCCAGCACCAAGGCGGGTGGATCTGGGGCCAACGTCCTGACTTTC
CDR3 length: 16
V gene: TRBV5-1
clone size: many
J gene: TRBJ2-6
D gene: -

CDR3 protein: CSALIDLKEQFF
CDR3 DNA: TGCAGTGCCCTCATCGACCTGAAGGAGCAGTTCTTC
CDR3 length: 12
V gene: TRBV20-1
clone size: few
J gene: TRBJ2-1
D gene: -

CDR3 protein: CSSYGMGDTQYF
CDR3 DNA: TGCAGTTCATACGGGATGGGAGATACGCAGTATTTT
CDR3 length: 12
V gene: TRBV29-1
clone size: many
J gene: TRBJ2-3
D gene: -

CDR3 protein: CASSLAGGVTGELFF
CDR3 DNA: TGTGCCAGCAGCTTAGCGGGAGGTGTCACCGGGGAGCTGTTTTTT
CDR3 length: 15
V gene: TRBV7-2
clone size: few
J gene: TRBJ2-2
D gene: -

CDR3 protein: CSAGRLAGTDTQYF
CDR3 DNA: TGCAGTGCTGGAAGACTAGCGGGCACAGATACGCAGTATTTT
CDR3 length: 14
V gene: TRBV20-1
clone size: many
J gene: TRBJ2-3
D gene: TRBD2

CDR3 protein: CASMSLAPGTDTQYF
CDR3 DNA: TGTGCCAGCATGTCGCTAGCCCCTGGCACAGATACGCAGTATTTT
CDR3 length: 15
V gene: TRBV7-9
clone size: -
J gene: TRBJ2-3
D gene: -

CDR3 protein: CASSGHNTGELFF
CDR3 DNA: TGTGCCAGCAGTGGTCATAACACCGGGGAGCTGTTTTTT
CDR3 length: 13
V gene: TRBV2
clone size: many
J gene: TRBJ2-2
D gene: -

CDR3 protein: CASSESSGRHSGNTIYF
CDR3 DNA: TGTGCCAGCAGTGAGAGTTCGGGACGGCACTCTGGAAACACCATATATTTT
CDR3 length: 17
V gene: TRBV2
clone size: -
J gene: TRBJ1-3
D gene: -

CDR3 protein: CASSLGVRRSSGANVLTF
CDR3 DNA: TGTGCCAGCAGTTTAGGGGTACGGAGAAGCTCTGGGGCCAACGTCCTGACTTTC
CDR3 length: 18
V gene: TRBV12-3/TRBV12-4
clone size: many
J gene: TRBJ2-6
D gene: -

CDR3 protein: CASSLTPVGLAGETDTQYF
CDR3 DNA: TGTGCCAGCAGCTTAACCCCCGTGGGACTAGCGGGAGAGACAGATACGCAGTATTTT
CDR3 length: 19
V gene: TRBV7-3
clone size: many
J gene: TRBJ2-3
D gene: TRBD2

CDR3 protein: CASSFSREGELFF
CDR3 DNA: TGTGCCAGCAGTTTCTCCAGGGAAGGGGAGCTGTTTTTT
CDR3 length: 13
V gene: TRBV28
clone size: -
J gene: TRBJ2-2
D gene: -

CDR3 protein: CASSPFGTGEEGNTIYF
CDR3 DNA: TGTGCCAGTTCCCCCTTCGGGACAGGGGAGGAAGGAAACACCATATATTTT
CDR3 length: 17
V gene: TRBV19
clone size: few
J gene: TRBJ1-3
D gene: TRBD1

CDR3 protein: CASSSWTSGRVYNEQFF
CDR3 DNA: TGTGCCAGCTCATCCTGGACTAGCGGGAGAGTATACAATGAGCAGTTCTTC
CDR3 length: 17
V gene: TRBV18
clone size: -
J gene: TRBJ2-1
D gene: TRBD2

CDR3 protein: CSARDRRGSTDTQYF
CDR3 DNA: TGCAGTGCTAGAGATAGGAGGGGAAGCACAGATACGCAGTATTTT
CDR3 length: 15
V gene: TRBV20-1
clone size: -
J gene: TRBJ2-3
D gene: -

CDR3 protein: CASTLSGDYADTQYF
CDR3 DNA: TGTGCCAGCACCCTGAGCGGGGACTATGCAGATACGCAGTATTTT
CDR3 length: 15
V gene: TRBV28
clone size: many
J gene: TRBJ2-3
D gene: TRBD2

CDR3 protein: CASSYLDGNYEQYF
CDR3 DNA: TGTGCCAGCAGTTACTTGGACGGGAACTACGAGCAGTACTTC
CDR3 length: 14
V gene: TRBV6-2/TRBV6-3
clone size: few
J gene: TRBJ2-7
D gene: -

CDR3 protein: CSAPPGGARWNNEQFF
CDR3 DNA: TGCAGTGCTCCGCCCGGGGGAGCTAGGTGGAACAATGAGCAGTTCTTC
CDR3 length: 16
V gene: TRBV20-1
clone size: -
J gene: TRBJ2-1
D gene: -

CDR3 protein: CASSQTRETQYF
CDR3 DNA: TGTGCCAGCAGCCAGACGCGGGAGACCCAGTACTTC
CDR3 length: 12
V gene: TRBV28
clone size: many
J gene: TRBJ2-5
D gene: -

CDR3 protein: CASSQDPRGGEQYF
CDR3 DNA: TGCGCCAGCAGCCAAGATCCGCGGGGGGGCGAGCAGTACTTC
CDR3 length: 14
V gene: TRBV12-3/TRBV12-4
clone size: -
J gene: TRBJ2-7
D gene: TRBD2

CDR3 protein: CASSQDNGYGYTF
CDR3 DNA: TGCGCCAGCAGCCAAGATAACGGGTATGGCTACACCTTC
CDR3 length: 13
V gene: TRBV4-1
clone size: few
J gene: TRBJ1-2
D gene: -

CDR3 protein: CATSDKDSTDTQYF
CDR3 DNA: TGTGCCACCAGTGATAAGGACAGCACAGATACGCAGTATTTT
CDR3 length: 14
V gene: TRBV24-1
clone size: few
J gene: TRBJ2-3
D gene: -

CDR3 protein: CATSDSDSSGNTIYF
CDR3 DNA: TGTGCCACCAGTGACTCGGACAGCTCTGGAAACACCATATATTTT
CDR3 length: 15
V gene: TRBV24-1
clone size: many
J gene: TRBJ1-3
D gene: -

CDR3 protein: CASSLGQVNSEAFF
CDR3 DNA: TGCGCCAGCAGCTTAGGGCAGGTCAACTCTGAAGCTTTCTTT
CDR3 length: 14
V gene: TRBV5-1
clone size: many
J gene: TRBJ1-1
D gene: -

CDR3 protein: CASSFGLAGGGQETQYF
CDR3 DNA: TGCGCCAGCAGCTTTGGACTAGCGGGAGGCGGTCAAGAGACCCAGTACTTC
CDR3 length: 17
V gene: TRBV5-1
clone size: -
J gene: TRBJ2-5
D gene: TRBD2

CDR3 protein: CASSEVRDRGPYEQYF
CDR3 DNA: TGTGCCAGCAGTGAAGTCCGGGACAGGGGACCCTACGAGCAGTACTTC
CDR3 length: 16
V gene: TRBV6-2/TRBV6-3
clone size: many
J gene: TRBJ2-7
D gene: TRBD1

CDR3 protein: CASSFIAVETQYF
CDR3 DNA: TGTGCCAGCAGTTTTATAGCAGTGGAGACCCAGTACTTC
CDR3 length: 13
V gene: TRBV28
clone size: many
J gene: TRBJ2-5
D gene: -

CDR3 protein: CASSFLTGDKTQYF
CDR3 DNA: TGTGCCAGCAGTTTCCTAACAGGGGATAAGACCCAGTACTTC
CDR3 length: 14
V gene: TRBV28
clone size: many
J gene: TRBJ2-5
D gene: TRBD1

CDR3 protein: CASSLGGRVNQPQHF
CDR3 DNA: TGTGCCAGCAGCTTGGGAGGAAGGGTCAATCAGCCCCAGCATTTT
CDR3 length: 15
V gene: TRBV28
clone size: many
J gene: TRBJ1-5
D gene: -

CDR3 protein: CASSPTGGTNQPQHF
CDR3 DNA: TGTGCCAGCAGTCCGACGGGAGGAACTAATCAGCCCCAGCATTTT
CDR3 length: 15
V gene: TRBV12-3/TRBV12-4
clone size: many
J gene: TRBJ1-5
D gene: -

CDR3 protein: CASNPRRRVNTGELFF
CDR3 DNA: TGTGCCAGCAACCCACGGAGGCGGGTCAACACCGGGGAGCTGTTTTTT
CDR3 length: 16
V gene: TRBV6-1
clone size: -
J gene: TRBJ2-2
D gene: -

CDR3 protein: CASSQDRGDGYTF
CDR3 DNA: TGTGCCAGCAGCCAAGATAGGGGGGATGGCTACACCTTC
CDR3 length: 13
V gene: TRBV14
clone size: -
J gene: TRBJ1-2
D gene: -

CDR3 protein: CATSRGVRDRGYEKLFF
CDR3 DNA: TGTGCCACCAGCAGAGGGGTCCGGGACAGGGGGTATGAAAAACTGTTTTTT
CDR3 length: 17
V gene: TRBV15
clone size: -
J gene: TRBJ1-4
D gene: TRBD1

CDR3 protein: CASSKTGDGQPQHF
CDR3 DNA: TGTGCCAGCAGTAAGACAGGGGATGGTCAGCCCCAGCATTTT
CDR3 length: 14
V gene: TRBV7-9
clone size: -
J gene: TRBJ1-5
D gene: TRBD1